The 4 T cell receptor beta chains below come from one sample, sequenced in a study of control samples from healthy donors and cancer patients. Assay used: immunoSEQ multiplex PCR; TCRdb lists only in-frame clones, some missing. The table lists about 180,000 clones, approximately 94% of them singletons, with around 1.5% in the top ten. Sequencing was performed on blood. The source is a woman between 18 and 29 years old in good health.

The chain is built from TRBV27 and TRBJ1-5; a weak D match, TRBD1 (5 bases). Trimming stripped 2 bases from V and 2 bases from J, with 7 bases between. Germline assignment: CDR1 MNHEY and CDR2 SMNVEV (reference sequence). CDR3 length: 14 amino acids. CDR3: CASSLRGGNQPQHF. For the CDR3, the DNA is TGTGCCAGCAGTTTAAGGGGAGGCAATCAGCCCCAGCATTTT.

This clone was found once. The V call is TRBV25-1, the J call TRBJ1-1, with D tentatively TRBD1 (5 bases). In germline, CDR1 is MGHDK, CDR2 SYGVNS. V dropped 2 bases and J dropped 2 bases, with 12 bases sitting between them. This CDR3 is built from 15 residues. CDR3 residues: CASSEPRGANTEAFF. CDR3 in DNA: TGTGCCAGCAGTGAACCCCGAGGGGCTAACACTGAAGCTTTCTTT. Combining the CDR3 with reference TRBV25-1 and TRBJ1-1 gives the whole variable domain EADIYQTPRYLVIGTGKKITLECSQTMGHDKMYWYQQDPGMELHLIHYSYGVNSTEKGDLSSESTVSRIRTEHFPLTLESARPSHTSQYLCASSEPRGANTEAFFGQGTRLTVV.

The V gene is TRBV10-1, the J gene TRBJ1-2; D ambiguous. Trimming pared 5 bases from V and 5 bases from J, leaving 9 bases between. The CDR3 contains 12 residues. Germline V gene lookup returns CDR1 WNHNN and CDR2 SYGVQD (reference sequence). Written as DNA, the CDR3 is TGCGCCAGCAGTAAAATCATGTATGGCTACACCTTC. It specifies CASSKIMYGYTF.

The count of this clone is one. The chain is built from TRBV7-2 and TRBJ2-7, with 11 bases lining up with TRBD2. The junction had 7 bases not matched to a gene; V was cut back by 4 bases and J by 2 bases. The CDR3 has 16 residues. Germline V gives CDR1 SGHTA, CDR2 FQGNSA. The chain's CDR3 is CASSSDLAGGTYEQYF. The DNA for the CDR3 is TGTGCCAGCAGCTCGGACCTAGCGGGGGGCACCTACGAGCAGTACTTC. The variable domain in full, completed from reference TRBV7-2 and TRBJ2-7, reads GAGVSQSPSNKVTEKGKDVELRCDPISGHTALYWYRQSLGQGLEFLIYFQGNSAPDKSGLPSDRFSAERTGGSVSTLTIQRTQQEDSAVYLCASSSDLAGGTYEQYFGPGTRLTVT.